This TCR beta chain was found in a study of CD8 T cells in Susac syndrome. Study-wide results and caveats: The relatively small number of individuals in the TCR sequencing and HLA analysis was acknowledged by the study.

Losses at the gene ends were 4 bases for V and 8 bases for J; bases not matched to a gene: 7. The germline gives CDR1 SNHLY, CDR2 FYNNEI. CDR3 length equals 15 residues. About this clonotype: Its matching antigen is unknown.

When the RNA was reverse transcribed, random hexamers were used with an input of about 0.5 to 1 ug. An immunoSEQ multiplex PCR generated amplified TCR beta CDR3 products spanning 54 Vbeta and 13 Jbeta. MiXCR, run by TCRdb on the immunoSEQ multiplex PCR reads, gives a single entry per CDR3 protein. The repertoire has about 120,000 distinct CDR3 sequences, 85% to 95% of them found once; the top ten carry approximately 0.089%. The V and J genes are TRBV2 and TRBJ2-2; the match to TRBD2 covers 10 bases. The sequence came from a human donor in good health. Sequencing was done on a sample of CD4+ T cells from PBMCs. Here the CDR3 reads CASSAASGRDGELFF. For the CDR3, the DNA is TGTGCCAGCAGTGCTGCTAGCGGGAGAGATGGGGAGCTGTTTTTT.